This T cell receptor (beta chain) is drawn from a study of blood T cell repertoires in COVID-19 (dated by TCRdb to about 2020). The study in broad terms: The collaborator samples originated in the United States, Italy and Spain and spanned the acute and convalescent phases of COVID-19. The prospective study material was composed of cDNA or gDNA derived from T cells, B-cell-depleted T cells, or PBMCs. Deeply sampled blood TCRbeta repertoires from subjects exposed to, actively infected with, or recovered from COVID-19 were included in the dataset. The repertoires were made available in a free public database intended to serve as a resource for research on the immune response to SARS-CoV-2. Samples came from the ongoing ImmuneRACE study (first 160 participants) plus 1,254 subjects from 6 global collaborators. A de-identified subject ID, COVID-19 status, age in years and sex were almost always included in the sample metadata. Where available, HLA class I and class II types were taken from metadata supplied by the sample provider and were not determined by assay-based typing. The investigation overall reported the following: The quantity of clinical and demographic metadata differed by source and by participant and was supplied without curation.

From a lookup of the germline V gene, CDR1 and CDR2 are MDHEN and SYDVKM. The CDR3 spans 14 residues, from the cysteine through the phenylalanine. The DNA shown is the 42-base CDR3, in frame from base 1. V loses 5 bases, J loses 5 bases, and the germline ends lie 13 bases apart. TCRbeta CDR3 regions were amplified from genomic DNA using the immunoSEQ Assay, a bias-controlled multiplex PCR. As for how the authors treated the data: Nucleated cell counts per sample were estimated from amplification of reference gene primers within the assay. Sequence reads were collapsed and filtered to measure the absolute abundance of every unique TCRbeta CDR3 rearrangement. For each sample, productive Simpson clonality was calculated by taking the square root of Simpson's diversity index across productive rearrangements. TCRdb stores this immuneACCESS table with in-frame sequences only. Part of the clones is absent; in the studies checked, under half of the shortfall reflects unresolved V genes, and no reason is known for the rest. V and J calls plus clone size are reproduced from that table; the DNA served to infer D and trimming. The sample table records tens of thousands of clones; 70% to 90% of these occur just once. The ten biggest clones cover about a fifth of the sample.

About this clone: The antigen this receptor binds is unknown. No much larger clone is present one base from it, and per-base qualities are unavailable.

Each collaborating institution followed its own protocols to collect whole blood in K2EDTA tubes. For TCRbeta analysis, collaborators shipped samples in one of three forms: frozen whole blood, isolated PBMCs, or DNA extracted from either of those sample types. The sample was peripheral blood. This clonotype was sampled from an elderly woman in a cohort sampled during active or convalescent COVID-19. The sequence joins TRBV28 to TRBJ1-5; tentative D gene TRBD1, with 5 bases matching. Here is the DNA: TGTGCCAGCAGTACTGACAGTTACTATCAGCCCCAGCATTTT. Its protein is CASSTDSYYQPQHF.